The rows below give T cell receptor beta chains drawn from one sample of a study of identical twins. From the 5' RACE reads, TCRdb called clonotypes with MiXCR, one entry per CDR3 protein. This sample has some 250,000 distinct CDR3 sequences, with 5.5% to 7.5% found just once. A further study also used this sample, focusing on T cells expressing NK-cell markers.

Sequenced material: CD8+ T cells sorted from blood. Receptors originate from a woman aged 18 to 35 in good health. Both conserved end residues are part of each CDR3. The D gene is left open where the match is weak. Expanded clones get a size class; other rows say once, few or many, or leave the size out.

j_gene | abundance | len | v_gene | d_gene | CDR3nt | CDR3aa
TRBJ2-3 | . | 15 | TRBV7-8 | . | TGTGCCAGCAGCTTAGTAGGGGCCCTCACAGATACGCAGTATTTT | CASSLVGALTDTQYF
TRBJ1-1 | many | 14 | TRBV20-1 | . | TGCAGTGCTAGAGACCCAGGGAGGGAGACTGAAGCTTTCTTT | CSARDPGRETEAFF
TRBJ1-1 | . | 15 | TRBV29-1 | TRBD1 | TGCAGCGTTGATAATGCAGGGGGTGGAGACACTGAAGCTTTCTTT | CSVDNAGGGDTEAFF
TRBJ2-2 | many | 15 | TRBV29-1 | . | TGCAGCGCCCAAAGGGGCACGGAAAACACCGGGGAGCTGTTTTTT | CSAQRGTENTGELFF
TRBJ2-2 | many | 13 | TRBV7-2 | . | TGTGCCAGCAGATACGGGGCCGGCGGGGAGCTGTTTTTT | CASRYGAGGELFF
TRBJ2-1 | many | 15 | TRBV7-6 | . | TGTGCCAGCAGTTTTGACGGGCTAGGGGGAAGTGAGCAGTTCTTC | CASSFDGLGGSEQFF
TRBJ2-1 | . | 15 | TRBV27 | . | TGTGCCAGCAGTTTAACGGATAGCTCCTACAATGAGCAGTTCTTC | CASSLTDSSYNEQFF
TRBJ2-2 | . | 17 | TRBV9 | TRBD1 | TGTGCCAGCAGCGGTCTGACAGGGGGCAGGAACACCGGGGAGCTGTTTTTT | CASSGLTGGRNTGELFF
TRBJ2-1 | . | 15 | TRBV4-1 | . | TGCGCCAGCAGCCAAGTACACGTTGGGTCAAGCGAGCAGTTCTTC | CASSQVHVGSSEQFF
TRBJ1-6 | few | 16 | TRBV20-1 | . | TGCAGTGCTAGAGATCCCCACGGGTCGACCAATTCACCCCTCCACTTT | CSARDPHGSTNSPLHF
TRBJ2-1 | few | 13 | TRBV29-1 | . | TGCAGCCTTCTAGGCAGCTCCTACAATGAGCAGTTCTTC | CSLLGSSYNEQFF
TRBJ1-2 | few | 18 | TRBV20-1 | . | TGCAGTGCTAGAGAAGCTCCGACGGGGTGGGCGGCGGAAAGGGGCTACACCTTC | CSAREAPTGWAAERGYTF
TRBJ2-1 | few | 16 | TRBV7-2 | TRBD2 | TGTGCCAGCAGTGTATTCTTGGCTAGCGGGGACAATGAGCAGTTCTTC | CASSVFLASGDNEQFF
TRBJ2-1 | many | 14 | TRBV29-1 | . | TGCAGCGCCACCGGGGACTCCGTCTTGAGTGAGCAGTTCTTC | CSATGDSVLSEQFF
TRBJ1-2 | few | 15 | TRBV9 | . | TGTGCCAGCAGCGTAGGAGGACTAGCTAACTATGGCTACACCTTC | CASSVGGLANYGYTF
TRBJ2-1 | . | 13 | TRBV20-1 | . | TGCAGTGCTAGAGTTTCCGACTACAATGAGCAGTTCTTC | CSARVSDYNEQFF
TRBJ2-1 | . | 14 | TRBV7-9 | . | TGTGCCAGCTCAACAGACGCCGTAAGCAATGAGCAGTTCTTC | CASSTDAVSNEQFF
TRBJ2-7 | few | 15 | TRBV12-3/TRBV12-4 | TRBD1 | TGTGCCAGCAGGAACGGGACAGGCCGGTTCCACGAGCAGTACTTC | CASRNGTGRFHEQYF
TRBJ1-2 | few | 13 | TRBV2 | TRBD1 | TGTGCCACCACAGGGGGCCTTGTCTATGGCTACACCTTC | CATTGGLVYGYTF
TRBJ1-3 | few | 14 | TRBV11-3 | . | TGTGCCAGCAGCTTATCCTGGGCTGGGGACACCATATATTTT | CASSLSWAGDTIYF
TRBJ2-3 | few | 16 | TRBV28 | TRBD2 | TGTGCCAGCAGTTTCCCCGGACTAGCTAAGACAGATACGCAGTATTTT | CASSFPGLAKTDTQYF
TRBJ2-5 | . | 15 | TRBV11-2 | TRBD1 | TGTGCCAGCAGCTTAGAGCAGGGGGCGGTGGAGACCCAGTACTTC | CASSLEQGAVETQYF
TRBJ2-3 | many | 18 | TRBV2 | TRBD2 | TGTGCCAGCAGTGGGGGACTAGCGGGAGGGTCTAGCACAGATACGCAGTATTTT | CASSGGLAGGSSTDTQYF
TRBJ2-2 | many | 15 | TRBV12-3/TRBV12-4 | TRBD1 | TGTGCCAGCAGTTTTCAGGGGGCAAGCACCGGGGAGCTGTTTTTT | CASSFQGASTGELFF
TRBJ2-7 | few | 14 | TRBV19 | TRBD1 | TGTGCCAGTGCGGCCGGGACAGGGGGCTACGAGCAGTACTTC | CASAAGTGGYEQYF
TRBJ2-3 | few | 17 | TRBV14 | TRBD2 | TGTGCCAGCAGCCAAGGAGTTATTAGCGGGAGGGCGGATACGCAGTATTTT | CASSQGVISGRADTQYF
TRBJ2-7 | many | 13 | TRBV12-3/TRBV12-4 | . | TGTGCCAGCACCGACGGCTCCGTCTACGAGCAGTACTTC | CASTDGSVYEQYF
TRBJ2-2 | many | 15 | TRBV9 | TRBD1 | TGTGCCAGCAGCGTGGGGACAGGGAACAGCGGGGAGCTGTTTTTT | CASSVGTGNSGELFF
TRBJ2-1 | few | 14 | TRBV29-1 | TRBD2 | TGCAGCGTTTTTGGGACTAGCGTATCGAATGAGCAGTTCTTC | CSVFGTSVSNEQFF
TRBJ2-5 | . | 13 | TRBV5-6 | . | TGTGCCAGCAGCCCGAGTATACAAGAGACCCAGTACTTC | CASSPSIQETQYF
TRBJ2-3 | many | 15 | TRBV29-1 | TRBD2 | TGCAGCGCCCGAGAAATGGGGGAGGGCCTGAATACGCAGTATTTT | CSAREMGEGLNTQYF
TRBJ1-2 | few | 11 | TRBV6-1 | . | TGTGCCGGACGAGGGGGGTATGGCTACACCTTC | CAGRGGYGYTF
TRBJ2-1 | . | 16 | TRBV7-3 | TRBD2 | TGTGCCAGCAGCTCCAGTAGCGGGGGACTCTACAATGAGCAGTTCTTC | CASSSSSGGLYNEQFF
TRBJ2-3 | . | 16 | TRBV3-1 | TRBD2 | TGTGCCAGCAGCCAAAGAACTAGCGGGACTGGAGATACGCAGTATTTT | CASSQRTSGTGDTQYF
TRBJ2-3 | few | 18 | TRBV3-1 | TRBD1 | TGTGCCACCTCCCCGGTCTTCCACAGGGGGCGGGTGGCAGATACGCAGTATTTT | CATSPVFHRGRVADTQYF
TRBJ2-1 | . | 13 | TRBV12-3/TRBV12-4 | . | TGTGCCAGCAGTTCCATATGGACGAATGAGCAGTTCTTC | CASSSIWTNEQFF
TRBJ2-5 | . | 15 | TRBV4-1 | . | TGCGCCAGCAGCCAAGCAACACGCCCCCAAGAGACCCAGTACTTC | CASSQATRPQETQYF
TRBJ2-7 | many | 15 | TRBV3-1 | TRBD2 | TGTGCCAGCACCCCGACTAGCGGACTCACCTACGAGCAGTACTTC | CASTPTSGLTYEQYF